The T cell receptor (beta chain) under discussion was sequenced for a study of cytomegalovirus exposure and HLA in healthy donors. Whole-study results and caveats: Most TCR sequences were uncommon, yet certain public TCRs appeared in many donors. A few chains linked to CMV were shown in vitro to be specific for CMV antigens. When analyzed later, a missense DCLRE1C variant was found to be linked to TCR beta V- and J-gene trimming.

PCR involved 60 Vbeta and 13 Jbeta primers. The repertoire was sequenced with immunoSEQ multiplex PCR; TCRdb's copy has only in-frame clones and lacks some. The repertoire table contains 60,000 to 65,000 clones. With regard to this clone: Its antigen is undetermined.

Per germline, CDR1 SEHNR and CDR2 FQNEAQ (reference sequence). V shed 0 bases and J shed 4 bases, with 12 bases lying between them. The CDR3 is 15 amino acids. Sampled while nominally healthy, donors likely had unrecorded immune exposures. This receptor was obtained from a woman under 30 in good health and CMV-seronegative. Material: PBMCs. This rearrangement joins TRBV7-9 to TRBJ1-2; possibly TRBD1 for D (5 bases). CDR3 in DNA: TGTGCCAGCAGCTTAGCGTCCCTTGGGGCCTATGGCTACACCTTC. Translation gives CASSLASLGAYGYTF.